This entry is about one T cell receptor (beta chain). Its antigen is currently unknown. Assay: immunoSEQ multiplex PCR; the TCRdb copy retains only in-frame clones and omits some. In the table there are about 120,000 clones, around 90% of which are singletons. The data belong to a study of T cell responses to AZD1222 COVID-19 vaccine. Study outcomes and limitations: Baseline seropositivity characterized only a handful of AZD1222 recipients. Clonal diversity was possibly underestimated, and white British individuals and females predominated among donors. Spike as a whole was targeted by vaccine-associated CD4 TCRs, dominant at 160-218 and 743-854. Repertoires were sampled only after the peak T cell response.

The receptor comes from an adult who received the MenACWY meningococcal vaccine as a control. The sample in question was peripheral blood, obtained 28 days after the second dose of the MenACWY control vaccine.

Written as DNA, the CDR3 is TGCGCCAGCAGCCCAATATTGACAGGCTTGATGAATGAAAAACTGTTTTTT. It yields the protein CASSPILTGLMNEKLFF. This chain joins TRBV4-1 and TRBJ1-4; perhaps TRBD1 as D (6 bases). CDR3 size: 17 residues. Trimming left V 4 bases short and J 5 bases short, with 20 bases between. The V gene's germline CDR1 is MGHRA and CDR2 YSYEKL.